The 6 T cell receptor beta chains below were found in one sample sequenced in a study of blood T cell repertoires in COVID-19. The method was immunoSEQ multiplex PCR; TCRdb's version includes in-frame clones alone and lacks a portion of them. Of over 150,000 clones listed, approximately 87% are singletons. Sequencing was done on a sample of peripheral blood. Receptors were obtained from a woman in her 70s with COVID-19, enrolled during active disease.

The rearrangement uses TRBV12-3 or TRBV12-4 and TRBJ2-1; D is undetermined. V was trimmed by 8 bases and J by 6 bases, leaving 5 bases between them. The CDR3 has 10 amino acids. CDR3 in amino acids: CASSGNEQFF. CDR3 DNA: TGTGCCAGCTCGGGCAATGAGCAGTTCTTC.

V is TRBV28 and J is TRBJ1-4; 8 bases are a match to TRBD1. V shed 3 bases, J shed 8 bases, and the junction held 11 bases outside the gene matches. The length of the CDR3 is 16 residues. Per the germline V gene, CDR1 is MDHEN and CDR2 is SYDVKM. This CDR3 reads CASSFPGQGGDEKLFF. DNA of the CDR3: TGTGCCAGCAGTTTCCCAGGACAGGGCGGAGACGAAAAACTGTTTTTT.

The chain carries TRBV3-1 (or the pseudogene TRBV3-2) and TRBJ2-2; D call uncertain. Germline V gene sequence: CDR1 LGHDT, CDR2 YNNKEL (reference sequence). Trimming left V 0 bases short and J 5 bases short, with 10 bases between. The CDR3 contains 15 residues. The CDR3 region has the DNA TGTGCCAGCAGCCAAGATATATCTCCGACCGGGGAGCTGTTTTTT. Residues: CASSQDISPTGELFF.

This clone came up many times. The V call is TRBV3-1 (or the pseudogene TRBV3-2), the J call TRBJ1-2; 7 nucleotides align to TRBD1. Germline V gene sequence: CDR1 LGHDT, CDR2 YNNKEL (reference sequence). This CDR3 is 14 amino acids long. V lost 6 bases and J lost 8; bases outside the gene matches: 12. This CDR3 is CASSREQGVGGYTF. As DNA, the CDR3 is TGTGCCAGCAGTCGAGAGCAGGGGGTTGGAGGCTACACCTTC.

CDR3 DNA: TGTGCCAGCAGCCGGCCGATCCCGGGACACCAGAACACTGAAGCTTTCTTT. This sequence encodes CASSRPIPGHQNTEAFF. The rearrangement uses TRBV3-1 (or the pseudogene TRBV3-2) and TRBJ1-1; weak D call: TRBD1 (6 bases). The germline V gene has CDR1 LGHDT and CDR2 YNNKEL (reference sequence). With 4 bases removed from V and 1 base from J, the gap between germline ends came to 19 bases. The CDR3 has 17 residues.

The V gene is TRBV7-9, the J gene TRBJ2-7; no clear D gene. This CDR3 region has 15 residues. Deletions cut 4 bases from V and 3 bases from J, with 16 bases between. CDR1 and CDR2 from the germline V gene are SEHNR and FQNEAQ (reference sequence). CDR3 loop: CASSSEDRGIYEQYF. The CDR3 nucleotides are TGTGCCAGCAGCTCCGAAGATCGAGGAATCTACGAGCAGTACTTC.